This TCR beta chain was sequenced during a study of blood T cell repertoires in COVID-19. Looking at the study overall: There were acute and convalescent COVID-19 samples, and they came from the United States, Italy and Spain.

Sequenced by immunoSEQ multiplex PCR; TCRdb stores in-frame clones only, minus some. The sample yields roughly 250,000 clones, approximately 85% seen once. Germline V gene data show CDR1 as SGDLS and CDR2 as YYNGEE. The CDR3 has 16 amino acids. Deletions cut 4 bases from V and 3 bases from J, with 16 bases between. The sample taken for sequencing was peripheral blood. This sequence joins TRBV9 and TRBJ1-4; TRBD1 might be the D (6 bases). The clonotype originates from a woman aged 60-75 years with active or convalescent COVID-19. The CDR3: CASSLTGIMANEKLFF. CDR3 nucleotide sequence: TGTGCCAGCAGCCTCACAGGGATTATGGCTAATGAAAAACTGTTTTTT.